These 19 T cell receptor beta chains originate from one sample sequenced in a study of T cells in localized non-small cell lung cancer. Produced via immunoSEQ multiplex PCR; TCRdb's table is partial and in-frame only. The sample yields some 36,000 clones, 86% seen once. The specimen was peripheral blood mononuclear cells, collected before any cancer treatment. All receptors derive from a male donor aged 60 or over with stage II lung adenocarcinoma.

The V and J genes are TRBV11-2 and TRBJ2-7; D is possibly TRBD2 (6 bases). Germline values: CDR1 SGHAT, CDR2 FQNNGV. CDR3 size: 14 residues. V lost 5 bases and J lost 2, with 13 bases in between. The CDR3: CASSPPGAPYEQYF. The CDR3 DNA is TGTGCCAGCAGCCCCCCGGGAGCCCCCTACGAGCAGTACTTC.

The chain couples TRBV5-1 to TRBJ1-2; D not certain. The CDR3 consists of 12 residues. V shed 0 bases and J shed 8 bases, with 8 bases lying between them. Germline CDR1 is SGHRS and CDR2 is YFSETQ. CDR3: CASSLVGEGYTF. DNA for the CDR3: TGCGCCAGCAGCTTGGTCGGTGAAGGCTACACCTTC.

The chain uses TRBV7-9 and TRBJ2-1; D is undetermined. Per germline, CDR1 SEHNR and CDR2 FQNEAQ (reference sequence). The CDR3 loop spans 15 amino acids. V was clipped by 4 bases and J by 7 bases, with 17 bases between them. The CDR3 reads CASSSRRQKGNEQFF. The CDR3, as DNA: TGTGCCAGCAGCTCAAGGCGGCAAAAAGGAAATGAGCAGTTCTTC. Complete variable domain (other parts from reference TRBV7-9 and TRBJ2-1): DTGVSQNPRHKITKRGQNVTFRCDPISEHNRLYWYRQTLGQGPEFLTYFQNEAQLEKSRLLSDRFSAERPKGSFSTLEIQRTEQGDSAMYLCASSSRRQKGNEQFFGPGTRLTVL.

DNA of the CDR3: TGTGCCAGCAGCTTTAGGACAGGGCAGAAGGAAAAACTGTTTTTT. It is translated as CASSFRTGQKEKLFF. The chain links TRBV5-6 to TRBJ1-4; 8 positions match TRBD1. The germline gives CDR1 SGHDT, CDR2 YYEEEE. V lost 2 bases, J lost 8 bases, and 8 bases stayed unmatched. The CDR3 is 15 amino acids. Combining the CDR3 with reference TRBV5-6 and TRBJ1-4 gives the whole variable domain DAGVTQSPTHLIKTRGQQVTLRCSPKSGHDTVSWYQQALGQGPQFIFQYYEEEERQRGNFPDRFSGHQFPNYSSELNVNALLLGDSALYLCASSFRTGQKEKLFFGSGTQLSVL.

The J gene is TRBJ1-6, the V gene TRBV19, with D unresolved. Per germline, CDR1 LNHDA and CDR2 SQIVND (reference sequence). Deletions cut 3 bases from V and 5 bases from J, with 8 bases between. This CDR3 comprises 14 residues. The CDR3 loop is CASSITRNNSPLHF. The CDR3 DNA reads TGTGCCAGTAGTATTACGCGAAATAATTCACCCCTCCACTTT.

This clone came up a few times. V gene TRBV5-1 combines with J gene TRBJ2-3; 8 bases line up with TRBD2. The V gene end was trimmed by 4 bases and the J gene end by 4 bases; junction bases not matched to a gene: 8. The CDR3 is 15 residues long. Germline CDR1 reads SGHRS; CDR2 reads YFSETQ. The CDR3 protein is CASSPGTRGADTQYF. The DNA of the CDR3 is TGCGCCAGCAGCCCAGGGACTAGAGGCGCAGATACGCAGTATTTT.

The rearrangement uses TRBV4-3 and TRBJ2-1; TRBD2 aligns across 7 bases. The CDR3 runs 15 residues. Losses at the gene ends were 3 bases for V and 6 bases for J; bases not matched to a gene: 8. Germline CDR1 reads LGHNA; CDR2 reads YSLEER. CDR3 sequence reads: CASSQGGSWTNEQFF. The CDR3 nucleotides read TGCGCCAGCAGCCAGGGCGGGAGCTGGACCAATGAGCAGTTCTTC.

This clone was counted once. This rearrangement joins TRBV5-4 to TRBJ1-1, with D possibly matching TRBD1 (5 bases). CDR1 and CDR2 from the germline V gene are SGHNT and YYREEE (reference sequence). This CDR3 is built from 15 residues. Trimming shortened V by 0 bases and J by 1 base, and 10 bases separated the two germline ends. The CDR3 nucleotides read TGTGCCAGCAGCTTGGGGCAGGGAGCGAACACTGAAGCTTTCTTT. Translation gives CASSLGQGANTEAFF.

This chain joins TRBV28 and TRBJ2-7; maybe TRBD1 (6 bases). The CDR3 has 15 amino acids. The germline V gene has CDR1 MDHEN and CDR2 SYDVKM. The germline V and J ends were trimmed by 6 bases and 0 bases, with 15 bases remaining between them. The CDR3 spells CASSANGGSSYEQYF. For the CDR3, the DNA is TGTGCCAGCAGCGCGAATGGGGGCAGCTCCTACGAGCAGTACTTC. Full variable domain (remainder filled in from reference TRBV28 and TRBJ2-7): DVKVTQSSRYLVKRTGEKVFLECVQDMDHENMFWYRQDPGLGLRLIYFSYDVKMKEKGDIPEGYSVSREKKERFSLILESASTNQTSMYLCASSANGGSSYEQYFGPGTRLTVT.

This clone was observed once. The DNA of the CDR3 is TGTGCCAGCAGCCAAGGGCAGGCCGTAAATACGCAGTATTTT. Translating gives CASSQGQAVNTQYF. The genes are TRBV4-2 and TRBJ2-3; D is undetermined. In germline, CDR1 is LGHNA, CDR2 YNFKEQ. This CDR3 is built from 14 residues. Trimming shortened V by 1 base and J by 7 bases, and 12 bases separated the two germline ends.

The chain carries TRBV19 and TRBJ2-7; D is possibly TRBD2 (6 bases). V lost 5 bases to trimming and J lost 4 bases, with 9 bases between them. From germline, CDR1 is LNHDA and CDR2 SQIVND (reference sequence). This CDR3 comprises 12 residues. CDR3 sequence reads: CASSSGLYEQYF. CDR3 in DNA: TGTGCCAGTAGTTCTGGACTATACGAGCAGTACTTC.

The chain has TRBV5-1 and TRBJ2-1; TRBD2 aligns across 12 bases. Germline loops: CDR1 SGHRS, CDR2 YFSETQ. The V segment lost 4 bases and the J segment 9 bases; nucleotides outside the gene matches: 8. The CDR3 extends over 15 amino acids. CDR3 bases: TGCGCCAGCAGCCTCCGACTAGCGGGAGATGGTGAGCAGTTCTTC. It codes for CASSLRLAGDGEQFF.

This clone was seen just once. V and J are TRBV7-6 and TRBJ2-3; TRBD1 is a possible D gene (6 bases). V was shortened by 1 base and J by 4 bases, with 15 bases between the two germline ends. The length of the CDR3 is 16 residues. The germline V gene has CDR1 SGHVS and CDR2 FNYEAQ. CDR3 sequence: CASSLGTFGGPDTQYF. For the CDR3, the DNA is TGTGCCAGCAGCTTAGGGACATTTGGGGGCCCAGATACGCAGTATTTT.

V and J are TRBV4-1 and TRBJ2-3; no reliable D call. CDR3 length equals 17 residues. V lost 0 bases and J 0 bases, leaving 13 bases between the germline ends. CDR1 and CDR2 (germline): MGHRA, YSYEKL. The CDR3 DNA sequence: TGCGCCAGCAGCCAAGATCGCTCTCGGCTGAGCACAGATACGCAGTATTTT. It translates to CASSQDRSRLSTDTQYF.

V is TRBV19 and J is TRBJ2-5, with a tentative D call TRBD1 (6 bases). Germline V gene data show CDR1 as LNHDA and CDR2 as SQIVND (reference sequence). This CDR3 has 14 amino acids. Trimming stripped 4 bases from V and 2 bases from J, with 11 bases between. The CDR3 region has the DNA TGTGCCAGTAGTAACCGGGACACACAAGAGACCCAGTACTTC. Amino acids: CASSNRDTQETQYF.

This clone turned up a few times. This chain connects TRBV5-1 to TRBJ2-3; tentatively, D is TRBD1 (5 bases). The V gene's germline CDR1 is SGHRS and CDR2 YFSETQ. The germline V and J ends were trimmed by 2 bases and 0 bases, with 10 bases remaining between them. CDR3 size: 15 residues. The CDR3 here is CASSFKGSSTDTQYF. As DNA, the CDR3 is TGCGCCAGCAGCTTTAAGGGGTCTAGCACAGATACGCAGTATTTT.

The sample holds a few counts of this clone. The chain is built from TRBV6-5 and TRBJ1-5; weak D call: TRBD1 (5 bases). Per the germline V gene, CDR1 is MNHEY and CDR2 is SVGAGI. The V and J ends lost 2 bases and 14 bases respectively, with 19 bases between them. This CDR3 comprises 14 residues. In DNA form, the CDR3 reads TGTGCCAGCAGTTACCCTGGGACGGGACGGACTAAGCATTTT. Amino acids: CASSYPGTGRTKHF.

V and J are TRBV18 and TRBJ1-2; 7 bases match TRBD1. CDR3 length: 13 amino acids. The germline CDR1 and CDR2 sequences are KGHSH and LQKENI. Germline trimming cut 6 bases from V and 6 bases from J; bases unmatched to any gene: 7. Written as DNA, the CDR3 is TGTGCCAGCTCGGTAGACAGGGAGAATGGCTACACCTTC. Its protein product is CASSVDRENGYTF.

The chain combines TRBV7-9 with TRBJ1-2; D remains ambiguous. V shed 7 bases and J shed 3 bases, with 15 bases lying between them. Germline V CDR1 and CDR2: SEHNR, FQNEAQ (reference sequence). The CDR3 contains 14 residues. CDR3 DNA: TGTGCCAGCACCCCCGAGTGGGCCGACTATGGCTACACCTTC. Encoded protein: CASTPEWADYGYTF.